This TCR beta chain was found in a study of beta chain features in type 1 diabetes. Study results and limitations: Junctions at VDJ sites from type 1 diabetes patients had fewer insertions and more deletions. Within patients, naive, central memory and Treg TCRB repertoires seemed more similar than within healthy donors. Whether TCRB rearrangement is influenced by HLA type went unresolved here.

There was one heparinised blood draw per donor, averaging roughly 100 mL. For this clone: Its antigen is not identified.

Reverse transcription of all isolated RNA meant that expressed TCRB transcripts were sequenced. Repertoires were generated with immunoSEQ multiplex PCR, while TCRdb's copy carries only in-frame clones and drops some. Here the sample spans about 220,000 clones, roughly 10% being singletons. The sequenced sample was central memory CD4+ T cells from blood. This sequence originates from a young man in good health.

The CDR3 loop reads CASSDLAIHNEQFF. In DNA, the CDR3 is TGTGCCAGCAGTGACCTAGCGATCCACAATGAGCAGTTCTTC. The V gene is TRBV2, the J gene TRBJ2-1; a possible D gene is TRBD2 (6 bases). Germline V gene data show CDR1 as SNHLY and CDR2 as FYNNEI. This CDR3 has 14 amino acids. The germline V and J ends were trimmed by 3 bases and 5 bases, with 11 bases remaining between them. Looking up the rest from reference TRBV2 and TRBJ2-1 gives the full variable domain: EPEVTQTPSHQVTQMGQEVILRCVPISNHLYFYWYRQILGQKVEFLVSFYNNEISEKSEIFDDQFSVERPDGSNFTLKIRSTKLEDSAMYFCASSDLAIHNEQFFGPGTRLTVL.